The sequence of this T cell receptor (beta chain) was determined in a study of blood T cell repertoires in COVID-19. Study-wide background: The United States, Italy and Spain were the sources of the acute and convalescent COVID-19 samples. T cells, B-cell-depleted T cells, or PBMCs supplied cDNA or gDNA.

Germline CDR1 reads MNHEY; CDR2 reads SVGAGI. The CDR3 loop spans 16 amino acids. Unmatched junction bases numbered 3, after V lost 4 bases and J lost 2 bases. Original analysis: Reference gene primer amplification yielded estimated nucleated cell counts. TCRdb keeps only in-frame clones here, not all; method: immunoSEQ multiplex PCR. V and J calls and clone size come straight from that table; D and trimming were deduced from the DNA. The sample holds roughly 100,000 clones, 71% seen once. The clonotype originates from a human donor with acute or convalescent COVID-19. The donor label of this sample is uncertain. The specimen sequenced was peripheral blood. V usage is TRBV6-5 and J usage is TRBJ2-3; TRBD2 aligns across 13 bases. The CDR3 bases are TGTGCCAGCAGTTCACTAGCGGGGGGGTACACAGATACGCAGTATTTT. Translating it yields CASSSLAGGYTDTQYF.